This entry concerns a single T cell receptor (beta chain). The antigen is undetermined. The data belong to a study of long-term antiretroviral therapy in people with HIV. Study findings and constraints: CDR3 length ranges were narrower in HIV repertoires than in controls. Data on ART adherence, viral resistance or therapy changes were unavailable.

Assay version v3.0 of immunoSEQ was used, and it was run at survey level. The table came from immunoSEQ multiplex PCR; TCRdb's copy has only in-frame clones and leaves some out. The table lists approximately 39,000 clones, 75% to 90% of them singletons. The CDR3 extends over 16 amino acids. Germline CDR1 and CDR2: PRHDT and FYEKMQ (reference sequence). V lost 1 base, J lost 0 bases, and 12 bases lay in between. This TCR was recovered from a man aged 18 to 30 with HIV. Sequenced material: unsorted PBMCs, taken 1.5 years after starting antiretroviral therapy. This chain uses TRBV13 with TRBJ1-1; no clear D. CDR3 in amino acids: CASSLVRARMNTEAFF. In DNA, the CDR3 is TGTGCCAGCAGCTTAGTTCGGGCGAGAATGAACACTGAAGCTTTCTTT. Drawing the rest from reference TRBV13 and TRBJ1-1, the complete variable domain is AAGVIQSPRHLIKEKRETATLKCYPIPRHDTVYWYQQGPGQDPQFLISFYEKMQSDKGSIPDRFSAQQFSDYHSELNMSSLELGDSALYFCASSLVRARMNTEAFFGQGTRLTVV.